The entry below gives a single T cell receptor (beta chain) sequence along with its context. These data come from a study of blood T cell repertoires in COVID-19. Overall study context: From the United States, Italy and Spain came samples of acute and convalescent COVID-19. T cells, B-cell-depleted T cells, or PBMCs provided the cDNA or gDNA that served as material.

In the original analysis: By means of reference gene primer amplification, nucleated cell counts were estimated. Repertoires were generated with immunoSEQ multiplex PCR, while TCRdb's copy carries only in-frame clones and drops some. For V, J and clone size, that table is used; D and trimming come from the DNA. The profile shows more than 200,000 clones, roughly nine tenths of them singletons. The CDR3 is made up of 12 amino acids. Germline assignment: CDR1 DFQATT and CDR2 SNEGSKA (reference sequence). With 3 bases clipped from V and 4 bases from J, the junction kept 1 base outside the gene matches. The sequence derives from a man aged 65-85 years with acute or convalescent COVID-19. Material: peripheral blood. The chain joins TRBV20-1 to TRBJ2-3; TRBD2 aligns across 7 bases. The CDR3 DNA is TGCAGTGCTAGTCGGGGGGCAGATACGCAGTATTTT. Its translation is CSASRGADTQYF.